This T cell receptor (beta chain) was profiled in a study of blood T cell repertoires in COVID-19. The wider study: T cells, B-cell-depleted T cells, or PBMCs supplied cDNA or gDNA.

Per the original methods: Cell counts per sample came from amplifying reference gene primers. Repertoires were generated with immunoSEQ multiplex PCR, while TCRdb's copy carries only in-frame clones and drops some. That table supplies the V and J calls and clone size; D and trimming were determined from the DNA. The sample yields tens of thousands of clones, about 90% seen once. Trimming took off 9 bases at V and 0 bases at J, with 10 bases between the two ends. The germline V gene has CDR1 MGHDK and CDR2 SYGVNS. This CDR3 is built from 13 residues. Patients from Seattle were sampled longitudinally, starting during active infection.

The sequenced material came from peripheral blood. The chain recombines TRBV25-1 with TRBJ2-3; a possible D gene is TRBD2 (6 bases). The receptor was isolated from a man between 50 and 59 years old with COVID-19, enrolled during active disease. The CDR3 region has the DNA TGTGCCAGTCGGGAGCCAAGCACAGATACGCAGTATTTT. Protein: CASREPSTDTQYF.